The present TCR beta chain was sequenced within a study of Ad26.COV2.S vaccination and SARS-CoV-2 variants. Overall study: Within the COV1001 Ad26.COV2.S trial arm, the donor was enrolled. Intramuscular Ad26.COV2.S doses were given once or twice, 56 days apart. Study results and caveats: The analyses of TCR breadth and depth may have understated the size of total T cell responses.

Treatment: about 20 received Ad26.COV2.S at low or high dose, single or two shots; 5 received placebo; per-sample allocation not given. The samples were gathered on day 63 after the first injection of vaccine or placebo. Expression of Wuhan-strain SARS-CoV-2 spike came from the Ad26 vector that formed the vaccine. CDR1 and CDR2 from the germline V gene are MNHEY and SMNVEV (reference sequence). The CDR3 is 12 residues long. Some clones are missing from TCRdb's copy, which holds only in-frame ones; the method was immunoSEQ multiplex PCR. The data contain some 320,000 clones, 70% to 90% of them singletons. With respect to this clone: Its antigen remains unidentified.

The V gene is TRBV27, the J gene TRBJ2-5; the match to TRBD2 covers 11 bases. The receptor comes from a person between 18 and 65 years old who received the Ad26.COV2.S COVID-19 vaccine or a placebo. Sequencing used peripheral blood, obtained in a trial of Ad26.COV2.S vaccine versus placebo. In nucleotides, the CDR3 is TGTGTTAGCGGGGGGGCTTCAGAGACCCAGTACTTC. Amino acids: CVSGGASETQYF.